Listed here are 32 T cell receptor beta chains from one sample, sequenced in a study of blood T cells in healthy people across ages. It was with a sample-barcoded 5' primer and a J-beta primer mix that a second PCR of roughly 7 to 12 cycles was run. TCRdb redid the calling of the 5' RACE reads with MiXCR, one entry per CDR3 protein. This table has about a million distinct CDR3 sequences, around two fifths appearing once. The sequencing sample was made of blood. These receptors came from a man aged 18 to 29 in good health.

The chain carries TRBV20-1 and TRBJ2-1, with D possibly TRBD1 on 6 matching bases. The tail of the sequence fits TRBJ2-7 better, so the J call may be wrong. The germline V gene has CDR1 DFQATT and CDR2 SNEGSKA (reference sequence). This CDR3 is built from 15 residues. DNA for the CDR3: TGCAGTGCTAGAGATAGGAGACAGGATTACAATGAGCAGTACTTC. This encodes CSARDRRQDYNEQYF.

The rearrangement uses TRBV12-3 or TRBV12-4 and TRBJ2-1; no clear D gene. This CDR3 is 16 amino acids long. V lost 3 bases and J 1 base, leaving 13 bases between the germline ends. CDR3 nucleotides: TGTGCCAGCAGTTTCCTGGCAGGTAGGTCCTACAATGAGCAGTTCTTC. This sequence encodes CASSFLAGRSYNEQFF.

The chain employs TRBV2 and TRBJ2-5; D is possibly TRBD2 (6 bases). The J call may be in error: the DNA end matches TRBJ2-7 better. The CDR3 is 12 amino acids. Germline loops: CDR1 SNHLY, CDR2 FYNNEI. CDR3 coding DNA: TGTGCCAGCAGTGTAATCGGGGGCGAGCAGTACTTC. Its translation is CASSVIGGEQYF.

This clonotype was detected a few times. This chain joins TRBV3-1 and TRBJ1-1, with D maybe TRBD1 (6 bases). There are 14 residues in the CDR3. Germline CDR1 LGHDT, CDR2 YNNKEL (reference sequence). Between the trimmed V and J ends, which lost 4 bases and 4 bases, there was a span of 13 bases. CDR3 in DNA: TGTGCCAGCAGCCCCGAAACAGGGCCCACTGAAGCTTTCTTT. Its protein is CASSPETGPTEAFF.

V and J are TRBV27 and TRBJ1-5; tentative D call: TRBD1 (5 bases). The germline CDR1 and CDR2 sequences are MNHEY and SMNVEV (reference sequence). V shed 3 bases and J shed 4 bases, with 13 bases lying between them. There are 15 residues in the CDR3. CDR3 loop: CASSLVGRVNQPQHF. The CDR3 nucleotides are TGTGCCAGCAGTTTGGTCGGCAGGGTGAATCAGCCCCAGCATTTT.

Worth noting for this clonotype: An end of the junction does not agree with germline; a read error may underlie this. The chain couples TRBV4-2 to TRBJ1-6; 8 nucleotides match TRBD1. The CDR3 is 15 amino acids. The germline V gene encodes CDR1 LGHNA and CDR2 YNFKEQ. The DNA for the CDR3 is TGTGCCAGCAGCCAAGACAGGGGGCCGAATTCACCCCCCCACTTT. Translating gives CASSQDRGPNSPPHF.

In its sample, this clonotype was seen a few times. The V call is TRBV10-3, the J call TRBJ2-1, with D perhaps matching TRBD2 (6 bases). The CDR3 has 14 amino acids. Germline CDR1 ENHRY, CDR2 SYGVKD. V was shortened by 0 bases and J by 5 bases, with 8 bases between the two germline ends. CDR3 nucleotide sequence: TGTGCCATCAGTGAGTCGGGGAGGAACAATGAGCAGTTCTTC. Encoded protein: CAISESGRNNEQFF.

Comment on this clonotype: This sequence may be a read error, since a much larger clone differs from it by one base. CDR3 sequence: CSVYILYNEQFF. CDR3 in DNA: TGCAGCGTTTATATTCTCTACAATGAGCAGTTCTTC. The rearrangement links TRBV29-1 to TRBJ2-1, with unresolved D. This CDR3 is built from 12 residues. Germline-derived CDR1 and CDR2 are SQVTM and ANQGSEA. V was cut by 5 bases and J by 3 bases, with 8 bases left in between.

The chain employs TRBV20-1 and TRBJ2-3, with D possibly matching TRBD2 (7 bases). The CDR3 loop spans 15 amino acids. The germline gives CDR1 DFQATT, CDR2 SNEGSKA (reference sequence). Trimming stripped 3 bases from V and 9 bases from J, with 22 bases between. The CDR3 is CSASLAGGQSGTQYF. DNA for the CDR3: TGCAGTGCTAGTTTAGCCGGGGGGCAGAGTGGGACGCAGTATTTT.

This clonotype was picked up a small number of times. The chain has TRBV20-1 and TRBJ1-4, with 10 bases fitting TRBD1. This CDR3 is built from 16 residues. The trim removed 3 bases at V and 3 bases at J, leaving 7 bases unmatched. Germline V CDR1 and CDR2: DFQATT, SNEGSKA (reference sequence). This CDR3 is CSASPTGGLANEKLFF. The CDR3 DNA follows: TGCAGTGCTAGCCCGACAGGGGGCTTAGCTAATGAAAAACTGTTTTTT.

This clonotype was detected many times. The genes are TRBV4-3 and TRBJ2-7; D ambiguous. The V and J ends lost 1 base and 2 bases respectively, with 9 bases between them. Germline V lookup: CDR1 LGHNA, CDR2 YSLEER. This CDR3 has 14 residues. DNA for the CDR3: TGCGCCAGCAGCCAAGCTCGCAGGACCTACGAGCAGTACTTC. Translated: CASSQARRTYEQYF.

About this clonotype: At one end the junction does not follow the germline gene, possibly because of a read error. The chain uses TRBV7-3 and TRBJ1-6; TRBD1 might be the D (5 bases). CDR3 size: 15 residues. Germline V gives CDR1 SGHTA, CDR2 FQGTGA. The CDR3 loop is CASSITGTYNSPLHF. In nucleotides, the CDR3 is TGTGCCAGCAGCATAACCGGGACTTATAATTCACCCCTCCACTTT.

This clonotype came up many times. This chain uses TRBV10-3 with TRBJ1-2; the match to TRBD1 covers 7 bases. The V segment lost 7 bases and the J segment 2 bases; nucleotides outside the gene matches: 10. CDR3 length equals 15 residues. Germline CDR1 reads ENHRY; CDR2 reads SYGVKD. DNA of the CDR3: TGTGCCATCACTCGCACAGGGGCGCAAAACTATGGCTACACCTTC. Its translation is CAITRTGAQNYGYTF.

J is TRBJ2-1 and V is TRBV5-6; D not certain. In germline, CDR1 is SGHDT, CDR2 YYEEEE. V lost 0 bases and J lost 9, with 10 bases in between. CDR3 length: 13 amino acids. CDR3 DNA: TGTGCCAGCAGCTTGGCCAGCGAAGGTGAGCAGTTCTTC. Translating gives CASSLASEGEQFF.

About this clonotype: Germline and junction disagree at one end, which may indicate a read error. This chain links TRBV3-1 with TRBJ1-1, with 7 bases identical to TRBD1. Germline V gene lookup returns CDR1 LGHDT and CDR2 YNNKEL (reference sequence). The CDR3 consists of 13 residues. The DNA for the CDR3 is TGTGCCAGCAGCCAAGTCAGGGGGGCTGAAGCTTCCTTT. Its protein is CASSQVRGAEASF.

The chain carries TRBV9 and TRBJ2-3; D may correspond to TRBD1 or TRBD2 (5 bases each). V gave up 2 bases and J gave up 1 base, with 14 bases separating them. Germline CDR1 is SGDLS and CDR2 is YYNGEE. This CDR3 region has 16 residues. CDR3 loop: CASSVTGTLGTDTQYF. In nucleotides, the CDR3 is TGTGCCAGCAGCGTGACCGGGACCCTAGGCACAGATACGCAGTATTTT.

The chain carries TRBV9 and TRBJ2-1; D is possibly TRBD2 (6 bases). This CDR3 has 15 residues. Germline V gene lookup returns CDR1 SGDLS and CDR2 YYNGEE. Trimming left V 0 bases short and J 4 bases short, with 11 bases between. CDR3 nucleotide sequence: TGTGCCAGCAGCGTAGATGGGGGGTTGTACAATGAGCAGTTCTTC. Amino acid sequence: CASSVDGGLYNEQFF.

This clonotype was detected only a few times. This rearrangement joins TRBV7-2 to TRBJ1-1; D remains ambiguous. The CDR3 totals 15 residues. CDR1 SGHTA and CDR2 FQGNSA come from the germline V gene. Trimming left V 5 bases short and J 1 base short, with 14 bases between. CDR3 coding DNA: TGTGCCAGCAGCACGTATGGGAGCCCGAACACTGAAGCTTTCTTT. Its protein product is CASSTYGSPNTEAFF. Supplemented by reference TRBV7-2 and TRBJ1-1, the full variable domain reads GAGVSQSPSNKVTEKGKDVELRCDPISGHTALYWYRQSLGQGLEFLIYFQGNSAPDKSGLPSDRFSAERTGGSVSTLTIQRTQQEDSAVYLCASSTYGSPNTEAFFGQGTRLTVV.

This clonotype was picked up many times. The chain employs TRBV5-1 and TRBJ1-2; tentative D call: TRBD1 (5 bases). V was pared by 0 bases and J by 4 bases, with 13 bases between. CDR1 and CDR2 from the germline V gene are SGHRS and YFSETQ. The CDR3 has 15 amino acids. The CDR3 DNA sequence: TGCGCCAGCAGCTTGGAGACGGGGGTGGGCTATGGCTACACCTTC. Its translation is CASSLETGVGYGYTF.

The chain uses TRBV20-1 and TRBJ2-7, with TRBD1 matching 7 bases. The J segment lost 3 bases and the V segment lost 2 bases, leaving 10 bases of the junction unmatched. The CDR3 runs 15 residues. Germline CDR1 and CDR2: DFQATT and SNEGSKA (reference sequence). The CDR3 region is CSARRDSRHNYEQYF. CDR3 sequence (DNA): TGCAGTGCTAGAAGGGACAGTCGACACAACTACGAGCAGTACTTC.

The chain carries TRBV4-3 and TRBJ1-1, with D uncertain. CDR3 length: 14 residues. Germline V CDR1 and CDR2: LGHNA, YSLEER. V was pared by 0 bases and J by 1 base, with 6 bases between. The CDR3 DNA sequence: TGCGCCAGCAGCCAAGACGTTTGGAACACTGAAGCTTTCTTT. This codes for CASSQDVWNTEAFF.

This clonotype was observed a handful of times. V is TRBV20-1 and J is TRBJ2-1, with D perhaps matching TRBD1 (6 bases). Trimming stripped 1 base from V and 12 bases from J, with 22 bases between. The CDR3 contains 15 residues. Germline CDR1 is DFQATT and CDR2 is SNEGSKA (reference sequence). The CDR3 nucleotides are TGCAGTGCTAGAGGGGTGGGGGACACTATGCTCGGGCAGTTCTTC. Its translation: CSARGVGDTMLGQFF.

The chain recombines TRBV7-2 with TRBJ1-4; 7 bases agree with TRBD1. Germline trimming cut 1 base from V and 6 bases from J; bases unmatched to any gene: 5. Germline CDR1 and CDR2: SGHTA and FQGNSA. The CDR3 covers 15 residues. The CDR3 loop is CASSLVGQPYEKLFF. DNA of the CDR3: TGTGCCAGCAGCTTAGTGGGACAGCCCTATGAAAAACTGTTTTTT.

This clonotype was counted a few times. This sequence joins TRBV7-9 and TRBJ1-4, with D possibly being TRBD1 (5 bases). The germline V and J ends were trimmed by 8 bases and 7 bases, with 20 bases remaining between them. The length of the CDR3 is 15 residues. Germline V CDR1 and CDR2: SEHNR, FQNEAQ (reference sequence). CDR3 DNA sequence: TGTGCCAGCGGACTGGGGGAGGGCGATCGTGAAAAACTGTTTTTT. This gives the protein CASGLGEGDREKLFF.

Concerning this clonotype: One end of the junction varies from germline; a read error may be responsible. The genes are TRBV30 and TRBJ1-2; no reliable D call. Germline V gene sequence: CDR1 GTSNPN, CDR2 SVGIG (reference sequence). CDR3 length: 11 amino acids. CDR3 loop: CAGSGSYGYTF. The CDR3 nucleotides read TGTGCCGGGAGTGGGTCCTATGGCTACACCTTC.

This clonotype turned up a few times. V and J are TRBV4-2 and TRBJ2-2, with D hard to call. Germline CDR1 LGHNA, CDR2 YNFKEQ. The CDR3 consists of 14 residues. The germline V and J ends were trimmed by 0 bases and 6 bases, with 8 bases remaining between them. The CDR3: CASSQEPQPGELFF. CDR3 sequence (DNA): TGTGCCAGCAGCCAAGAGCCACAGCCCGGGGAGCTGTTTTTT.

CDR3 coding DNA: TGTGCCAGCAGTTGGGGGCATCGTGATAATTCACCCCTCCACTTT. Its translation: CASSWGHRDNSPLHF. V usage is TRBV27 and J usage is TRBJ1-6; perhaps TRBD1 as D (6 bases). CDR1 and CDR2 from the germline V gene are MNHEY and SMNVEV (reference sequence). Trimming removed 4 bases from V and 5 bases from J, with 12 bases in between. This CDR3 contains 15 residues.

The chain links TRBV10-3 to TRBJ2-1; 10 nucleotides match TRBD2. This CDR3 comprises 18 residues. Trimming removed 0 bases from V and 3 bases from J; junction bases left unmatched: 8. Per the germline V gene, CDR1 is ENHRY and CDR2 is SYGVKD. The CDR3 sequence: CAISESYEASGGYNEQFF. The CDR3, as DNA: TGTGCCATCAGTGAGTCGTATGAGGCTAGCGGGGGCTACAATGAGCAGTTCTTC.

The V and J genes are TRBV10-3 and TRBJ2-6; D may be TRBD2 (5 bases). Germline CDR1 reads ENHRY; CDR2 reads SYGVKD. Trimming stripped 6 bases from V and 0 bases from J, with 15 bases between. The CDR3 consists of 17 residues. DNA for the CDR3: TGTGCCATCAGCGGCCGACCAACTAGCTCTGGGGCCAACGTCCTGACTTTC. This codes for CAISGRPTSSGANVLTF.

This rearrangement joins TRBV7-3 to TRBJ1-1, with a possible D match to TRBD1 (6 bases). V shed 2 bases and J shed 5 bases, with 15 bases lying between them. Per the germline V gene, CDR1 is SGHTA and CDR2 is FQGTGA. The CDR3 runs 15 residues. The CDR3 DNA sequence: TGTGCCAGCAGCTTAGGGGGGGCCGAGGGTACTGAAGCTTTCTTT. Translated: CASSLGGAEGTEAFF.

This clonotype came up a few times. The chain employs TRBV7-3 and TRBJ1-1; D remains ambiguous. Trimming pared 5 bases from V and 7 bases from J, leaving 17 bases between. Germline-derived CDR1 and CDR2 are SGHTA and FQGTGA. The CDR3 is made up of 14 amino acids. The CDR3 DNA is TGTGCCAGCAGCCCCACATCGGGTCGGATTGAAGCTTTCTTT. Protein: CASSPTSGRIEAFF.

This clonotype was detected only a few times. The chain combines TRBV7-9 with TRBJ2-3; possible D gene TRBD1, 5 bases. This CDR3 spans 15 amino acids. The ends were cut back, 3 bases at V and 4 bases at J, with 14 bases in the middle. Germline assignment: CDR1 SEHNR and CDR2 FQNEAQ (reference sequence). The CDR3 region is CASSFGTGVPDTQYF. The CDR3 DNA reads TGTGCCAGCAGCTTCGGTACAGGAGTTCCAGATACGCAGTATTTT.